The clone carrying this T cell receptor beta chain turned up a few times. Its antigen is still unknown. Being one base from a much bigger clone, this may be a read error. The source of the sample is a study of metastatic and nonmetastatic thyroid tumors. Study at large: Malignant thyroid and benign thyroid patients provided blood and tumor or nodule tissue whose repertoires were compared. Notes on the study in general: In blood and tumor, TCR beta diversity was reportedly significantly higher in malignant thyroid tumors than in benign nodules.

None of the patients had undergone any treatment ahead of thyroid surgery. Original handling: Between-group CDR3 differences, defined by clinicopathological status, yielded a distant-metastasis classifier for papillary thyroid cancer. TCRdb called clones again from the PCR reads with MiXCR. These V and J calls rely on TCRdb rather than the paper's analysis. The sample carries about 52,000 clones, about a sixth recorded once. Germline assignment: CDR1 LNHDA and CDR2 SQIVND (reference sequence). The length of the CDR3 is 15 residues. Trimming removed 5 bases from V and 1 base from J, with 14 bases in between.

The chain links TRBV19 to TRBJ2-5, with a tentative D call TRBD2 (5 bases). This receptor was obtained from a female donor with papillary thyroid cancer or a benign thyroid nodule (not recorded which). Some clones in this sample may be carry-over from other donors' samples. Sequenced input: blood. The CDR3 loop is CASSPTGISQETQYF. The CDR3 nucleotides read TGTGCCAGTAGTCCGACGGGAATCTCCCAAGAGACCCAGTACTTC.